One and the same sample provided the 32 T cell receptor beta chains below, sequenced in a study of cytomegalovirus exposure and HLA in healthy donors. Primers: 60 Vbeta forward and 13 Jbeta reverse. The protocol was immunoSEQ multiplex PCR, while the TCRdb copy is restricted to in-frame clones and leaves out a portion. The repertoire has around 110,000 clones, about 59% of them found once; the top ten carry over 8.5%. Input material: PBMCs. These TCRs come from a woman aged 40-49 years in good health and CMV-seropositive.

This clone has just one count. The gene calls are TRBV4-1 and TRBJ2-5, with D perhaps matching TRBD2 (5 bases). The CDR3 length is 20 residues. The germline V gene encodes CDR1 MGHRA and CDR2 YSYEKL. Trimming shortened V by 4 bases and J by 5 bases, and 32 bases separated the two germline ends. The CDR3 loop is CASSPSGSPGEAGQAETQYF. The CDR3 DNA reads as TGCGCCAGCAGCCCTTCGGGATCCCCCGGAGAGGCGGGTCAGGCGGAGACCCAGTACTTC.

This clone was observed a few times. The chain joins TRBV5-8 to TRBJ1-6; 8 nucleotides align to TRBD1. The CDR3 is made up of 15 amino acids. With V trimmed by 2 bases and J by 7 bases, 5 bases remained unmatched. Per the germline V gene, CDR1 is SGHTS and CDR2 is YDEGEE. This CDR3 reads CASSFGNRGNSPLHF. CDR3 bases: TGTGCCAGCAGCTTTGGGAACAGGGGGAATTCACCCCTCCACTTT.

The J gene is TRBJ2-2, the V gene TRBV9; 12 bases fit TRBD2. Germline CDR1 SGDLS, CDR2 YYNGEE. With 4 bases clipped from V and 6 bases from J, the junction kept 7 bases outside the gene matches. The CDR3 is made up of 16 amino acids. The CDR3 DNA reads TGTGCCAGCAGCCCTTGGACTAGCGGGATATCCGGGGAGCTGTTTTTT. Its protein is CASSPWTSGISGELFF.

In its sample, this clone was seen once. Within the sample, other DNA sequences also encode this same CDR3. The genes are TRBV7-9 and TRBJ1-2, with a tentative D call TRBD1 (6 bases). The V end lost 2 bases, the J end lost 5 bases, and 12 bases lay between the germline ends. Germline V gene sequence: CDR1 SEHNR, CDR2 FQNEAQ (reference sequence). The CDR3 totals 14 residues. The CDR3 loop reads CASSLLTGPYGYTF. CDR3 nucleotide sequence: TGTGCCAGCAGCTTACTGACAGGCCCTTATGGCTACACCTTC.

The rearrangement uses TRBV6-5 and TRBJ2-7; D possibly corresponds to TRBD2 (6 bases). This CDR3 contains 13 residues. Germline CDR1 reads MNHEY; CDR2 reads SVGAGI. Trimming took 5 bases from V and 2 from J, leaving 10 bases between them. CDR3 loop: CASSDWGAYEQYF. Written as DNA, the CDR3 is TGTGCCAGCAGTGATTGGGGGGCCTACGAGCAGTACTTC.

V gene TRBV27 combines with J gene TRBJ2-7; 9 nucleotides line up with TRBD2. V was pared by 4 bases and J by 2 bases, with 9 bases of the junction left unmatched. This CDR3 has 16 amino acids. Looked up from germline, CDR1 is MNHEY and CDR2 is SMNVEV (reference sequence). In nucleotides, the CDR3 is TGTGCCAGCAGTTCCCGACTAGCGGCAAGCCCCTACGAGCAGTACTTC. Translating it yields CASSSRLAASPYEQYF.

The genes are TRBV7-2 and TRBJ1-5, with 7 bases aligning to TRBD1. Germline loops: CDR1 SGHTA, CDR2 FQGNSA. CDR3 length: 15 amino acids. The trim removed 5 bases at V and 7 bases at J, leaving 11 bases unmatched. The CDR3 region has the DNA TGTGCCAGCAGCCCCCGACAGGGTCAAGGACAGCCCCAGCATTTT. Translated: CASSPRQGQGQPQHF.

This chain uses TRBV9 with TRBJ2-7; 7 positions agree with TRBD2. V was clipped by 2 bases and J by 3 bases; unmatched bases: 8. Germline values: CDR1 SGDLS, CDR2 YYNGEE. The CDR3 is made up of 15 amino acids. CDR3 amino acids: CASSVGGERGYEQYF. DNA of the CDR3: TGTGCCAGCAGCGTGGGGGGGGAGCGGGGCTACGAGCAGTACTTC. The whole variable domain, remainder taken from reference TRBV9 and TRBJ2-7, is DSGVTQTPKHLITATGQRVTLRCSPRSGDLSVYWYQQSLDQGLQFLIQYYNGEERAKGNILERFSAQQFPDLHSELNLSSLELGDSALYFCASSVGGERGYEQYFGPGTRLTVT.

CDR3 coding DNA: TGTGCCTGGAGTCGGGACAGGGGGCGAGGCTACACCTTC. It specifies CAWSRDRGRGYTF. This rearrangement joins TRBV30 to TRBJ1-2, with 12 bases lining up with TRBD1. The length of the CDR3 is 13 residues. Germline V gene lookup returns CDR1 GTSNPN and CDR2 SVGIG (reference sequence). Trimming cost V 2 bases and J 8 bases; bases outside gene matches: 3.

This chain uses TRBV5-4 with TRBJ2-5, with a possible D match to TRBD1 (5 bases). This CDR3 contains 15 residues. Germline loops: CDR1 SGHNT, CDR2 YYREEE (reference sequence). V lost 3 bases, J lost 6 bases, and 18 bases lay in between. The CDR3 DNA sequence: TGTGCCAGCAGCTCCGAAGGGGTCTTGGGGAAGACCCAGTACTTC. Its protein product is CASSSEGVLGKTQYF.

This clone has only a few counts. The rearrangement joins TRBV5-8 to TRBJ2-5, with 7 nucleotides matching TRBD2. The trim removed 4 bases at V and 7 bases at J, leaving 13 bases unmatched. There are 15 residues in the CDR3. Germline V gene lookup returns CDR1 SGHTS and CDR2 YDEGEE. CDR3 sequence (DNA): TGTGCCAGCAGCCCGCCGGGACTACTCCAGGGGACCCAGTACTTC. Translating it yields CASSPPGLLQGTQYF.

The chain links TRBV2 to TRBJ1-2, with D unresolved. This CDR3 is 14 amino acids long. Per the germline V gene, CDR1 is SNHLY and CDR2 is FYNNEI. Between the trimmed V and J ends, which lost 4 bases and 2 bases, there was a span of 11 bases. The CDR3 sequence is CASSAGGGNYGYTF. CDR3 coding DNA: TGTGCCAGCAGTGCCGGCGGAGGCAACTATGGCTACACCTTC. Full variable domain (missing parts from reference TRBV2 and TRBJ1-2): EPEVTQTPSHQVTQMGQEVILRCVPISNHLYFYWYRQILGQKVEFLVSFYNNEISEKSEIFDDQFSVERPDGSNFTLKIRSTKLEDSAMYFCASSAGGGNYGYTFGSGTRLTVV.

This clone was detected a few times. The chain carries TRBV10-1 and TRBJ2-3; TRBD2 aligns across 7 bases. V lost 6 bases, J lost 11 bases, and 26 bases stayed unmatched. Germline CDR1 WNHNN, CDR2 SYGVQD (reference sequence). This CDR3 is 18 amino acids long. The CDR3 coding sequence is TGCGCCAGCAGAAGAGAACCCCGGACTAGGTCGACAAGGTATGAGCAGTATTTT. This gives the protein CASRREPRTRSTRYEQYF.

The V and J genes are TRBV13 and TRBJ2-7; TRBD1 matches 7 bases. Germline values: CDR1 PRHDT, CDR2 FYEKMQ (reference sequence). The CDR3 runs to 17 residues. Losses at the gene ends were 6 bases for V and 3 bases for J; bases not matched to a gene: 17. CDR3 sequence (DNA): TGTGCCAGCAGTGTAAGGAAGTGGGGGACAGATGTCTACGAGCAGTACTTC. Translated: CASSVRKWGTDVYEQYF.

CDR3 protein: CASSQGGTYNEQFF. For the CDR3, the DNA is TGCGCCAGCAGCCAAGGGGGGACTTACAATGAGCAGTTCTTC. The V call is TRBV4-1, the J call TRBJ2-1; perhaps TRBD2 as D (6 bases). V gave up 1 base and J gave up 4 bases, with 8 bases separating them. This CDR3 is built from 14 residues. Germline CDR1 reads MGHRA; CDR2 reads YSYEKL.

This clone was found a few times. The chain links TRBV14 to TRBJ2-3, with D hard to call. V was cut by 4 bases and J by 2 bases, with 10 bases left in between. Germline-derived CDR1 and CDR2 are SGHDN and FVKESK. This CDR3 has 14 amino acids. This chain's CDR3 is CASSLTWVTDTQYF. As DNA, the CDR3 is TGTGCCAGCAGCCTGACTTGGGTCACAGATACGCAGTATTTT.

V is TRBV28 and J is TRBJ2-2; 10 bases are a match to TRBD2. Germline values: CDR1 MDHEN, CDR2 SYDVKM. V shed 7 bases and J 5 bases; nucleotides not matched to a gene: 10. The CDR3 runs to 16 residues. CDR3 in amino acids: CASNAPSGSSTGELFF. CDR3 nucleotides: TGTGCCAGCAATGCCCCTAGCGGGAGTTCGACCGGGGAGCTGTTTTTT.

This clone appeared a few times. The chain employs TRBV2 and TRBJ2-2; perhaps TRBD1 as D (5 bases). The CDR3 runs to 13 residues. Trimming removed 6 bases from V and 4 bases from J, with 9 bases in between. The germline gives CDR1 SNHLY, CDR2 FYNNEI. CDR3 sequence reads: CASRGLITGELFF. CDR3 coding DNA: TGTGCCAGCAGGGGGCTGATCACCGGGGAGCTGTTTTTT.

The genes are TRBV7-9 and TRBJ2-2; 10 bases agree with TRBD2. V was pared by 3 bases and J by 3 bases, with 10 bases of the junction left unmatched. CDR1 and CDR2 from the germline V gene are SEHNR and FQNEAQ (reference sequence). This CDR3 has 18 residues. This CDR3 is CASSLGLARGWDTGELFF. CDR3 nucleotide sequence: TGTGCCAGCAGCTTGGGACTAGCGCGAGGATGGGACACCGGGGAGCTGTTTTTT.

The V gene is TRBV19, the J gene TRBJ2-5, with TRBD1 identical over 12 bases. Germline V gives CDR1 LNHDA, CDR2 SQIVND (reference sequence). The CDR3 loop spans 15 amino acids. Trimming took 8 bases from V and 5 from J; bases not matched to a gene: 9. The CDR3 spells CASGEGQGARETQYF. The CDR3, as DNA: TGTGCCAGTGGGGAGGGACAGGGGGCACGGGAGACCCAGTACTTC.

DNA of the CDR3: TGTGCCAGTAGTATAAGGGAGAACAATGAGCAGTTCTTC. As protein: CASSIRENNEQFF. The rearrangement joins TRBV19 to TRBJ2-1; D may be TRBD2 (5 bases). Germline CDR1 is LNHDA and CDR2 is SQIVND (reference sequence). Deletions cut 2 bases from V and 5 bases from J, with 7 bases between. The CDR3 sequence is 13 residues long.

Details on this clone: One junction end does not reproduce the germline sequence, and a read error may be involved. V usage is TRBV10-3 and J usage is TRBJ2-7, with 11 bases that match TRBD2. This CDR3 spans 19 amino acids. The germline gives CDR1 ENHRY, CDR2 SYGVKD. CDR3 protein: CAIGESGPLSGTSGYEQYF. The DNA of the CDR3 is TGTGCCATCGGTGAGTCCGGGCCTTTATCCGGGACTAGCGGTTACGAGCAGTACTTC.

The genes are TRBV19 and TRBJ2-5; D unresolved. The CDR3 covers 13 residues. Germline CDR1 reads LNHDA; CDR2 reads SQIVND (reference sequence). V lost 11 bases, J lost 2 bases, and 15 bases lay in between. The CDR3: CAVSAAEQETQYF. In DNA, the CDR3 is TGTGCCGTAAGTGCGGCAGAACAAGAGACCCAGTACTTC.

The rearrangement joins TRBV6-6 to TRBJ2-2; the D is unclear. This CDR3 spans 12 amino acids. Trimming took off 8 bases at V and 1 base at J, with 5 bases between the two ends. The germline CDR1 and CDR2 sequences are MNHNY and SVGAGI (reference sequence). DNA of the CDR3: TGTGCCAGCGGCATGAACACCGGGGAGCTGTTTTTT. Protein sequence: CASGMNTGELFF.

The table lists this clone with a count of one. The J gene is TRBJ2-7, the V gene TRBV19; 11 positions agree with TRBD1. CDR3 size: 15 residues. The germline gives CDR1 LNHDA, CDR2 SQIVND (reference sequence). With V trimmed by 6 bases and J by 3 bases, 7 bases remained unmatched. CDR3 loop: CASSTVGTGGYEQYF. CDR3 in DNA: TGTGCCAGTAGCACGGTTGGGACAGGGGGCTACGAGCAGTACTTC.

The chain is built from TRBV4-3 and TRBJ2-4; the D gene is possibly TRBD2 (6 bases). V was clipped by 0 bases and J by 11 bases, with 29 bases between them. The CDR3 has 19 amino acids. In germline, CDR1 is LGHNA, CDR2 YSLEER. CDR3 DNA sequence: TGCGCCAGCAGCCAAGATGGTACTCTTACCCAATCGGGACTGGAAGTTCAGTACTTC. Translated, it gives CASSQDGTLTQSGLEVQYF.

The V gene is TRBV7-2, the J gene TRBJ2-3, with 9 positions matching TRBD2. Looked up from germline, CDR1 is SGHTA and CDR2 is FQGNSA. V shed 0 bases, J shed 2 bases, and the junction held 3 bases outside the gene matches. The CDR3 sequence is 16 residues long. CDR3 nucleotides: TGTGCCAGCAGCTTAGCTCCTAGCGGGACCACAGATACGCAGTATTTT. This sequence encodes CASSLAPSGTTDTQYF.

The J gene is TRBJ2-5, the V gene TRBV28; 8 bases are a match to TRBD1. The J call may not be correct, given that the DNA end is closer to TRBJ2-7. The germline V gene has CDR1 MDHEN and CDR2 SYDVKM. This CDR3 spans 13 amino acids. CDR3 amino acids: CASLGQVGYEQYF. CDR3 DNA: TGTGCCAGCCTGGGACAGGTGGGCTACGAGCAGTACTTC.

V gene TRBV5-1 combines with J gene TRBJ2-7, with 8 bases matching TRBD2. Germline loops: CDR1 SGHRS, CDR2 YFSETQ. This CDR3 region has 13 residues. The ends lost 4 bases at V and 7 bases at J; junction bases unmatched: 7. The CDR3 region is CASSQSGGWEQYF. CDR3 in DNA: TGCGCCAGCAGCCAGAGCGGGGGTTGGGAGCAGTACTTC.

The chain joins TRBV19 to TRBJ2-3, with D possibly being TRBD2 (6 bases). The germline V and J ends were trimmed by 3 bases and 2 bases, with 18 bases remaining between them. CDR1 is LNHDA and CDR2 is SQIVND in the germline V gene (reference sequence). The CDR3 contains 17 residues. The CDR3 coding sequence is TGTGCCAGTAGTATTACTTCGGCGGGGAGACTCACAGATACGCAGTATTTT. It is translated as CASSITSAGRLTDTQYF. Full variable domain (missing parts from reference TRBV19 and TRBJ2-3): DGGITQSPKYLFRKEGQNVTLSCEQNLNHDAMYWYRQDPGQGLRLIYYSQIVNDFQKGDIAEGYSVSREKKESFPLTVTSAQKNPTAFYLCASSITSAGRLTDTQYFGPGTRLTVL.

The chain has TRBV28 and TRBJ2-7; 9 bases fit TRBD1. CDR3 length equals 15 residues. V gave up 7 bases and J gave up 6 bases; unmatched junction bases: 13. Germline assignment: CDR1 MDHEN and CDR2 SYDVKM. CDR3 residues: CASTSGTGNGREQYF. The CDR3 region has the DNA TGTGCCAGCACGTCCGGGACAGGGAACGGTCGCGAGCAGTACTTC.

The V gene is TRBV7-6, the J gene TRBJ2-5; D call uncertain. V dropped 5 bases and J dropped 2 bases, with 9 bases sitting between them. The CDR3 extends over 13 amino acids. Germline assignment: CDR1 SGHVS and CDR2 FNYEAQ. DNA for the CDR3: TGTGCCAGCAGCGACGGAGTGCAAGAGACCCAGTACTTC. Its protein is CASSDGVQETQYF.